The 18 T cell receptor beta chains in this list originate from one sample, sequenced in a study of cytomegalovirus exposure and HLA in healthy donors. Primers for the PCR totalled 60 Vbeta and 13 Jbeta. Profiled with immunoSEQ multiplex PCR; TCRdb holds only in-frame clones, not every one. Of over 55,000 clones in the sample, approximately 90% are singletons; the top ten hold 12%. The sequencing sample was made of PBMCs. The receptors derive from a woman in her 30s in good health and CMV-seropositive.

This chain links TRBV7-9 with TRBJ2-1; 10 bases are a match to TRBD2. J was trimmed by 14 bases and V by 1 base; bases with no gene match: 8. CDR1 and CDR2 (germline): SEHNR, FQNEAQ (reference sequence). There are 14 residues in the CDR3. The CDR3 sequence: CASSLVASGGAKFF. The CDR3 DNA sequence: TGTGCCAGCAGCTTAGTTGCTAGCGGGGGCGCTAAGTTCTTC.

The J gene is TRBJ1-2, the V gene TRBV5-1; 10 bases are shared with TRBD1. The J segment lost 6 bases and the V segment lost 7 bases, leaving 6 bases of the junction unmatched. Germline CDR1 reads SGHRS; CDR2 reads YFSETQ. The CDR3 length is 13 residues. The CDR3 here is CASGQGGIDGYTF. For the CDR3, the DNA is TGCGCCAGCGGACAGGGGGGGATTGATGGCTACACCTTC.

This clone showed up just once. The chain couples TRBV28 to TRBJ2-1; no clear D. V dropped 5 bases and J dropped 7 bases, with 12 bases sitting between them. Germline values: CDR1 MDHEN, CDR2 SYDVKM. CDR3 size: 13 residues. CDR3 protein: CASSATSWNEQFF. The CDR3 coding sequence is TGTGCCAGCAGTGCTACGTCTTGGAATGAGCAGTTCTTC. The full variable domain, with the rest looked up from reference TRBV28 and TRBJ2-1, is DVKVTQSSRYLVKRTGEKVFLECVQDMDHENMFWYRQDPGLGLRLIYFSYDVKMKEKGDIPEGYSVSREKKERFSLILESASTNQTSMYLCASSATSWNEQFFGPGTRLTVL.

This sequence joins TRBV6-4 and TRBJ2-7; tentatively, D is TRBD2 (6 bases). Germline assignment: CDR1 MRHNA and CDR2 SNTAGT. The CDR3 sequence is 15 residues long. V was pared by 8 bases and J by 5 bases, with 22 bases between. The CDR3 coding sequence is TGTGCCAGCGGGGCAGGAGACGGGAGTGTCCACGAGCAGTACTTC. This gives the protein CASGAGDGSVHEQYF.

The chain combines TRBV13 with TRBJ2-3, with TRBD2 matching over 12 bases. V was clipped by 4 bases and J by 6 bases; unmatched bases: 11. The CDR3 runs to 17 residues. Germline-derived CDR1 and CDR2 are PRHDT and FYEKMQ (reference sequence). The CDR3 DNA is TGTGCCAGCAGCTCCAAAGAGACTAGCGGGAGTCGGGATACGCAGTATTTT. It codes for CASSSKETSGSRDTQYF.

The genes are TRBV11-3 and TRBJ2-1; TRBD2 aligns across 11 bases. The CDR3 spans 15 residues. Trimming at V came to 4 bases and at J to 8 bases, leaving 7 bases not matched to a gene. CDR1 is SGHNT, CDR2 YENEEA, per germline. The CDR3 is CASSSSGRIIDEQFF. The CDR3 DNA follows: TGTGCCAGCAGCTCTAGCGGGAGGATTATCGATGAGCAGTTCTTC. Full variable domain (remainder filled in from reference TRBV11-3 and TRBJ2-1): EAGVVQSPRYKIIEKKQPVAFWCNPISGHNTLYWYLQNLGQGPELLIRYENEEAVDDSQLPKDRFSAERLKGVDSTLKIQPAELGDSAVYLCASSSSGRIIDEQFFGPGTRLTVL.

This chain uses TRBV11-3 with TRBJ2-5; D gene uncertain. The CDR3 loop spans 13 amino acids. Germline-derived CDR1 and CDR2 are SGHNT and YENEEA. Deletions cut 3 bases from V and 1 base from J, with 6 bases between. In nucleotides, the CDR3 is TGTGCCAGCAGCTTTCGCGGCCAAGAGACCCAGTACTTC. It codes for CASSFRGQETQYF.

This chain connects TRBV6-6 to TRBJ2-2, with D tentatively TRBD2 (5 bases). Germline values: CDR1 MNHNY, CDR2 SVGAGI (reference sequence). The CDR3 consists of 14 residues. The ends were cut back, 7 bases at V and 7 bases at J, with 16 bases in the middle. CDR3 nucleotide sequence: TGTGCCAGCAACCCGACGGTGAGCGGCGGGGAGCTGTTTTTT. Amino acids: CASNPTVSGGELFF.

V usage is TRBV6-6 and J usage is TRBJ2-6; perhaps TRBD1 as D (5 bases). The V end was cut by 7 bases, the J end by 4 bases, with 11 bases between. This CDR3 is 14 amino acids long. From germline, CDR1 is MNHNY and CDR2 SVGAGI (reference sequence). The CDR3 sequence: CASIRTKGANVLTF. The CDR3 nucleotides read TGTGCCAGCATTAGGACAAAAGGGGCCAACGTCCTGACTTTC.

The chain uses TRBV10-3 and TRBJ2-7; 10 bases fit TRBD1. Germline V gives CDR1 ENHRY, CDR2 SYGVKD. The V segment lost 4 bases and the J segment 2 bases; nucleotides outside the gene matches: 5. The CDR3 consists of 15 residues. CDR3 residues: CAISVAGTGAYEQYF. The CDR3 nucleotides read TGTGCCATCAGTGTCGCCGGGACAGGGGCCTACGAGCAGTACTTC.

The rearrangement uses TRBV2 and TRBJ2-7; 8 nucleotides line up with TRBD1. The CDR3 has 17 amino acids. V gave up 4 bases and J gave up 5 bases; unmatched junction bases: 16. The germline V gene has CDR1 SNHLY and CDR2 FYNNEI. CDR3: CASSGSFGGRGLNEQYF. CDR3 coding DNA: TGTGCCAGCAGTGGGAGTTTTGGGGGCAGGGGGCTTAACGAGCAGTACTTC.

This clone was detected only once. J is TRBJ2-3 and V is TRBV7-8; D is ambiguous. Germline V lookup: CDR1 SGHVS, CDR2 FQNEAQ. V dropped 5 bases and J dropped 6 bases, with 6 bases sitting between them. The CDR3 spans 11 residues. The CDR3 reads CASSPYDTQYF. CDR3 in DNA: TGTGCCAGCAGCCCCTATGATACGCAGTATTTT.

The chain employs TRBV27 and TRBJ2-5; TRBD1 matches 8 bases. CDR3 size: 17 residues. Germline CDR1 and CDR2: MNHEY and SMNVEV (reference sequence). V was clipped by 5 bases and J by 5 bases; unmatched bases: 16. The DNA for the CDR3 is TGTGCCAGCAGTCCACTACCCGGACAGGGCGCCAGCGAGACCCAGTACTTC. It yields the protein CASSPLPGQGASETQYF.

The chain links TRBV9 to TRBJ1-2; TRBD1 is a possible D gene (6 bases). V gave up 1 base and J gave up 5 bases, with 9 bases separating them. The CDR3 has 13 amino acids. Germline V CDR1 and CDR2: SGDLS, YYNGEE. The CDR3 loop is CASSVQQGYGYTF. DNA for the CDR3: TGTGCCAGCAGCGTACAACAGGGTTATGGCTACACCTTC.

CDR3 DNA sequence: TGCGCCAGCAGTTTAAAGCCCGGGGAGCTGTTTTTT. Encoded protein: CASSLKPGELFF. The chain employs TRBV5-1 and TRBJ2-2; no clear D gene. The germline V gene encodes CDR1 SGHRS and CDR2 YFSETQ. The CDR3 is 12 amino acids. V gave up 5 bases and J gave up 6 bases, with 8 bases separating them.

The J gene is TRBJ1-2, the V gene TRBV2; no reliable D call. V lost 11 bases to trimming and J lost 0 bases, with 13 bases between them. This CDR3 region has 13 residues. Germline values: CDR1 SNHLY, CDR2 FYNNEI. The CDR3 is CAGEGESNYGYTF. The CDR3 DNA follows: TGTGCCGGTGAAGGAGAATCTAACTATGGCTACACCTTC.

The rearrangement links TRBV19 to TRBJ1-2; 10 bases align to TRBD1. Germline trimming cut 3 bases from V and 6 bases from J; bases unmatched to any gene: 10. The CDR3 is made up of 16 amino acids. Germline CDR1 is LNHDA and CDR2 is SQIVND (reference sequence). The CDR3 nucleotides read TGTGCCAGTAGTATGACCCCGGGACAGGGGATTAATGGCTACACCTTC. Protein sequence: CASSMTPGQGINGYTF.

The V gene is TRBV14, the J gene TRBJ2-7; 9 nucleotides match TRBD1. Germline V lookup: CDR1 SGHDN, CDR2 FVKESK. The CDR3 loop spans 15 amino acids. The J segment lost 1 base and the V segment lost 0 bases, leaving 1 base of the junction unmatched. Here the CDR3 reads CASSQEGTGSYEQYF. CDR3 DNA sequence: TGTGCCAGCAGCCAAGAGGGGACAGGGTCCTACGAGCAGTACTTC.